This TCR beta chain was sequenced during a study of regulatory T cells in long-lasting Graves disease. Time point noted: newly diagnosed GD, antithyroid drugs for less than 3 months. RNA isolated from PBMCs was used to make the TCR library. Germline V lookup: CDR1 LGHDT, CDR2 YNNKEL (reference sequence). V lost 1 base and J lost 0, with 4 bases in between. This CDR3 has 14 residues. Libraries of TCR beta came from iRepertoire HTBI primers plus Arm-PCR of CDR3 regions. TCRdb called the multiplex PCR reads again in MiXCR, with one record for every CDR3 protein. The sample shows roughly 360,000 distinct CDR3 sequences, 10% to 15% of them seen only once. The same sample was also studied in work on T cells in Graves' hyperthyroidism and ophthalmopathy.

The sequencing used peripheral blood mononuclear cells (PBMCs), collected at new diagnosis, from a patient treated with antithyroid drugs. The TCR comes from a young woman with Graves disease. The chain employs TRBV3-1 and TRBJ1-3; D is uncertain. The CDR3 spells CASSQANSGNTIYF. Written as DNA, the CDR3 is TGTGCCAGCAGCCAAGCGAACTCTGGAAACACCATATATTTT.